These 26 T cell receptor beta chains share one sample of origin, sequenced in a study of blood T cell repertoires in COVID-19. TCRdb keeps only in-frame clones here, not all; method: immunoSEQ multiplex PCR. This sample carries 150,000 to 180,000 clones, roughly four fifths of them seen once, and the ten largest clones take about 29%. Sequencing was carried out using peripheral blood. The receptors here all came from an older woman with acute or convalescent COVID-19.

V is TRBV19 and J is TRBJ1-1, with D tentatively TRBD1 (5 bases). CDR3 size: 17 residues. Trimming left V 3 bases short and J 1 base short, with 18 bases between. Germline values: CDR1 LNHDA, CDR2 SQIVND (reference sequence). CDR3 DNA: TGTGCCAGTAGTATTGGGGCAGCCCGATCCTCGAACACTGAAGCTTTCTTT. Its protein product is CASSIGAARSSNTEAFF. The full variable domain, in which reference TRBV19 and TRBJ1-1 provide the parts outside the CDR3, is DGGITQSPKYLFRKEGQNVTLSCEQNLNHDAMYWYRQDPGQGLRLIYYSQIVNDFQKGDIAEGYSVSREKKESFPLTVTSAQKNPTAFYLCASSIGAARSSNTEAFFGQGTRLTVV.

CDR3 region: CASSFLARGSYEQYF. CDR3 sequence (DNA): TGTGCCAGCAGCTTTCTAGCGAGAGGCTCCTACGAGCAGTACTTC. The chain is built from TRBV7-2 and TRBJ2-7, with D possibly being TRBD2 (6 bases). The V end lost 3 bases, the J end lost 0 bases, and 12 bases lay between the germline ends. Germline V gene sequence: CDR1 SGHTA, CDR2 FQGNSA. There are 15 residues in the CDR3.

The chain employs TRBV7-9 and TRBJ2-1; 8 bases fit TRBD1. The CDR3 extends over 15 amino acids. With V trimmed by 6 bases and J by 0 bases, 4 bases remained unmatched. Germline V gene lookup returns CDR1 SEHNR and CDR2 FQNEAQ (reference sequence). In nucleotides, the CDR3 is TGTGCCAGCAGACAAGGACAGGGCTCCTACAATGAGCAGTTCTTC. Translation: CASRQGQGSYNEQFF.

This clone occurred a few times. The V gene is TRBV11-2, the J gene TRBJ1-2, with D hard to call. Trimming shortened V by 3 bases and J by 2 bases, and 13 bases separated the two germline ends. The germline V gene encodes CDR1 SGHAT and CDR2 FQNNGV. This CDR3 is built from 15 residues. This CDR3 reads CASSFLTGGNYGYTF. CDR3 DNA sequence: TGTGCCAGCAGCTTCCTCACCGGAGGGAACTATGGCTACACCTTC.

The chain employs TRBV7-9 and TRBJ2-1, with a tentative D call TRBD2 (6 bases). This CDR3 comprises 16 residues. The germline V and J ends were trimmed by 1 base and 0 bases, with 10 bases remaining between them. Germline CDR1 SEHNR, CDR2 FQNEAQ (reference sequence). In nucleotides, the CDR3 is TGTGCCAGCAGCTTAGGCGCGGGGCTCTCCTACAATGAGCAGTTCTTC. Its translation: CASSLGAGLSYNEQFF.

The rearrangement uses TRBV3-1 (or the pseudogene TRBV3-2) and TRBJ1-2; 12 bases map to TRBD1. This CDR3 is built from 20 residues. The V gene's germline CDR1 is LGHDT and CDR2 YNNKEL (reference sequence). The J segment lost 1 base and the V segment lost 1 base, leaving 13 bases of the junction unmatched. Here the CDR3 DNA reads TGTGCCAGCAGCCAAGGGTTCTTCCGGGACAGGGGGCCCCTTAACTATGGCTACACCTTC. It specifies CASSQGFFRDRGPLNYGYTF.

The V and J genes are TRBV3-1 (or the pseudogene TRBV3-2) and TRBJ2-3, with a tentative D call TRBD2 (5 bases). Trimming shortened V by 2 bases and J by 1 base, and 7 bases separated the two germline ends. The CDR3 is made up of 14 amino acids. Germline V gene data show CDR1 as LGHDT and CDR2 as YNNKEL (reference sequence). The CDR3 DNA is TGTGCCAGCAGCCAACTAGCTGGCACAGATACGCAGTATTTT. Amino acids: CASSQLAGTDTQYF.

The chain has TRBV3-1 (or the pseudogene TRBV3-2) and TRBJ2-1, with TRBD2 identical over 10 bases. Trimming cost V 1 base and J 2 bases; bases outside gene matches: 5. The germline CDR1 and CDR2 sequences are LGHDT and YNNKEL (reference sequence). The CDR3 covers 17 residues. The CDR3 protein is CASSQGNLAGAYNEQFF. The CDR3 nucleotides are TGTGCCAGCAGCCAAGGGAACCTAGCGGGGGCCTACAATGAGCAGTTCTTC.

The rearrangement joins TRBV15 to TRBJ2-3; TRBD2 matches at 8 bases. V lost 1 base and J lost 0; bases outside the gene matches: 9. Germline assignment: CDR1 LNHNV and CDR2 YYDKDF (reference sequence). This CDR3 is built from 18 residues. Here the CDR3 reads CATSRGNGGGSSTDTQYF. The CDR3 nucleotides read TGTGCCACCAGCAGAGGAAATGGCGGGGGGAGCAGCACAGATACGCAGTATTTT. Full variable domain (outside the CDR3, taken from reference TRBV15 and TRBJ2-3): DAMVIQNPRYQVTQFGKPVTLSCSQTLNHNVMYWYQQKSSQAPKLLFHYYDKDFNNEADTPDNFQSRRPNTSFCFLDIRSPGLGDTAMYLCATSRGNGGGSSTDTQYFGPGTRLTVL.

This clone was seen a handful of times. The DNA of the CDR3 is TGCAGCGGGGGCCAGACCTACGAGCAGTACTTC. It yields the protein CSGGQTYEQYF. The gene calls are TRBV29-1 and TRBJ2-7; D may be TRBD1 (5 bases). The CDR3 contains 11 residues. V dropped 7 bases and J dropped 2 bases, with 9 bases sitting between them. Germline CDR1 SQVTM, CDR2 ANQGSEA.

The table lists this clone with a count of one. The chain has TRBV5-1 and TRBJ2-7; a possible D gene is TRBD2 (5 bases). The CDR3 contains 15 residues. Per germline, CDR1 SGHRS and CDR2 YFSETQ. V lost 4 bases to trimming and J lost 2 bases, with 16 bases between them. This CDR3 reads CASSVDRESAYEQYF. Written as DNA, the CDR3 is TGCGCCAGCAGCGTCGACCGGGAAAGTGCCTACGAGCAGTACTTC.

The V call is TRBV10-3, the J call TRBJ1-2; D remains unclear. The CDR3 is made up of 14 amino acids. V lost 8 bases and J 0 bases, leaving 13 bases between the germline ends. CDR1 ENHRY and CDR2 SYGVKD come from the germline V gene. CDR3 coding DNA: TGTGCCATCTCTGTCCGGGGAGCTAACTATGGCTACACCTTC. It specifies CAISVRGANYGYTF.

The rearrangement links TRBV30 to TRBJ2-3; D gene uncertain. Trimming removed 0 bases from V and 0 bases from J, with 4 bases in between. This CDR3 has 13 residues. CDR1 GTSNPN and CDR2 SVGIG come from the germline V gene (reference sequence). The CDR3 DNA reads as TGTGCCTGGAGTGTCGAGAGCACAGATACGCAGTATTTT. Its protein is CAWSVESTDTQYF.

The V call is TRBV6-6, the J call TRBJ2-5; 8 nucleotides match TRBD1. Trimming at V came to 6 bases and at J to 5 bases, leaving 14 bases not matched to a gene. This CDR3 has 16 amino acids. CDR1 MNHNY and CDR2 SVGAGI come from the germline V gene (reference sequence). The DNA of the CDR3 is TGTGCCAGCAGCCGCCCCGGGACAGGTGGAGCCGAGACCCAGTACTTC. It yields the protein CASSRPGTGGAETQYF.

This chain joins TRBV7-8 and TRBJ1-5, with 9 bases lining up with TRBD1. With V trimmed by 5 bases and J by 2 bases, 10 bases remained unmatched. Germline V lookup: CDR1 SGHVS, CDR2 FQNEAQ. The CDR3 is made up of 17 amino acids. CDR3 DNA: TGTGCCAGCAGCCCCCGGGACAGGGAGTTTCGCAATCAGCCCCAGCATTTT. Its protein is CASSPRDREFRNQPQHF.

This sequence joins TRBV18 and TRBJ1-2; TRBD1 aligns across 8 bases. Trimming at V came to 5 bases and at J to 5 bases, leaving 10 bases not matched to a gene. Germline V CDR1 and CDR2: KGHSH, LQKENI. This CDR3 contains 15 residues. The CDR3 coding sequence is TGTGCCAGCTCAACTAGGACAGGGAGGTGGTATGGCTACACCTTC. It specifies CASSTRTGRWYGYTF. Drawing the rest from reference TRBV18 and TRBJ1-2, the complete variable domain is NAGVMQNPRHLVRRRGQEARLRCSPMKGHSHVYWYRQLPEEGLKFMVYLQKENIIDESGMPKERFSAEFPKEGPSILRIQQVVRGDSAAYFCASSTRTGRWYGYTFGSGTRLTVV.

CDR3 coding DNA: TGCGCCAGCAGCTTAACGGGACAGGGTTTGTCCTACGAGCAGTACGTC. Translated, it gives CASSLTGQGLSYEQYV. V and J are TRBV5-1 and TRBJ2-7, with TRBD1 matching over 9 bases. Germline V lookup: CDR1 SGHRS, CDR2 YFSETQ. V was pared by 2 bases and J by 1 base, with 7 bases of the junction left unmatched. The CDR3 has 16 amino acids.

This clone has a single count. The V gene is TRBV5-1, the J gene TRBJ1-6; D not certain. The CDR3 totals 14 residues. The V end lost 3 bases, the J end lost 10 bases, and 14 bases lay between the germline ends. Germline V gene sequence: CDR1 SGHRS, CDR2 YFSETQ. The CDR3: CASSSGSTGSPLHF. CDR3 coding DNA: TGCGCCAGCAGCTCGGGCAGCACGGGGTCACCCCTCCACTTT.

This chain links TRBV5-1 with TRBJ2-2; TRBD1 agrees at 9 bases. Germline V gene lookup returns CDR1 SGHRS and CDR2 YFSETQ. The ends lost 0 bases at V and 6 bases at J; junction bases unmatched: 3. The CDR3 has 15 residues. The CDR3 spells CASSLDGTGPGELFF. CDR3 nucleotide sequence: TGCGCCAGCAGCTTGGACGGGACAGGGCCCGGGGAGCTGTTTTTT.

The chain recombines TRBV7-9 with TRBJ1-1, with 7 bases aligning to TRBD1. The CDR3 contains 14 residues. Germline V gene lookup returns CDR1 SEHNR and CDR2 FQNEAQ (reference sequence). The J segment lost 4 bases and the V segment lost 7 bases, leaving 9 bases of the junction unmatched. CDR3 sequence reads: CASIKEAGGTEAFF. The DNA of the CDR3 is TGTGCCAGCATCAAAGAGGCAGGGGGCACTGAAGCTTTCTTT.

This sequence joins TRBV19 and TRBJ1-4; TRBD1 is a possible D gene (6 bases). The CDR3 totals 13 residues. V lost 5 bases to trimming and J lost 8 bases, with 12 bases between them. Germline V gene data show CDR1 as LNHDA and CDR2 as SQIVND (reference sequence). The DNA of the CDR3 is TGTGCCAGTAGTCCAAGGGACATCGAAAAACTGTTTTTT. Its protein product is CASSPRDIEKLFF.

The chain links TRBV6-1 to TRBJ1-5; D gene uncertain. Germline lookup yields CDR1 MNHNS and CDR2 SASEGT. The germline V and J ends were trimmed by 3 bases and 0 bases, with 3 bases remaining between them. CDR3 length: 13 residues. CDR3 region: CASSDNSNQPQHF. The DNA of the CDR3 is TGTGCCAGCAGTGACAATAGCAATCAGCCCCAGCATTTT.

The CDR3 loop reads CAISESADLNTEAFF. CDR3 sequence (DNA): TGTGCCATCAGTGAGTCGGCAGATCTGAACACTGAAGCTTTCTTT. This chain joins TRBV10-3 and TRBJ1-1; the D is unclear. CDR1 and CDR2 (germline): ENHRY, SYGVKD. V lost 0 bases, J lost 0 bases, and 8 bases lay in between. The CDR3 loop spans 15 amino acids.

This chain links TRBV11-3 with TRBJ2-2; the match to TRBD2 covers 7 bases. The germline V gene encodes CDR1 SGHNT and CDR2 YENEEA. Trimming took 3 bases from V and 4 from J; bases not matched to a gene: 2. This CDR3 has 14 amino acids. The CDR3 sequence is CASSLGGSTGELFF. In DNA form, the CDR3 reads TGTGCCAGCAGCTTGGGAGGGAGCACCGGGGAGCTGTTTTTT.

The CDR3 coding sequence is TGTGCCAGCAGTTACCTCGGGACAGGGGGCCATCAGCCCCAGCATTTT. Translating gives CASSYLGTGGHQPQHF. The chain links TRBV6-5 to TRBJ1-5; 12 positions agree with TRBD1. The CDR3 contains 16 residues. V was pared by 2 bases and J by 5 bases, with 4 bases of the junction left unmatched. Germline V gene data show CDR1 as MNHEY and CDR2 as SVGAGI.

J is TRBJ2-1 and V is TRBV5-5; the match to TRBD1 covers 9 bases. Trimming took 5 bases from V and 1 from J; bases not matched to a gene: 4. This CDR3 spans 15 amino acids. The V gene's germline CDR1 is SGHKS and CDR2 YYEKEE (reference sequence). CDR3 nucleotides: TGTGCCAGCAGGGTGGGACAGGGTTCCTACAATGAGCAGTTCTTC. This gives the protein CASRVGQGSYNEQFF.